A selection of T cell receptor beta chains follows, all from one sample in a study of blood T cell repertoires in COVID-19. Method: immunoSEQ multiplex PCR; TCRdb's copy keeps in-frame clones and lacks some. In the table there are around 65,000 clones, approximately 86% of which are singletons. Material for sequencing was peripheral blood. These receptors all stem from a man of 80 years or more with active COVID-19. Each CDR3 is given with its conserved first and last residue. D genes are given only for firm matches. For some rows the clone size is stated as once, few or many, or as a class when expanded; others skip it.

clone_size	v_call	d_call	j_call	cdr3_aa	cdr3_nt
few	TRBV7-2	TRBD1	TRBJ2-7	CASSLGPVARGSYEQYF	TGTGCCAGCAGCTTAGGCCCGGTGGCCAGGGGGTCCTACGAGCAGTACTTC
-	TRBV6-5	TRBD2	TRBJ2-7	CASSPSAGGSYEQYF	TGTGCCAGCAGTCCCTCAGCGGGGGGCTCCTACGAGCAGTACTTC
-	TRBV9	TRBD1	TRBJ2-6	CASSHGTAGANVLTF	TGTGCCAGCAGCCACGGGACAGCTGGGGCCAACGTCCTGACTTTC
-	TRBV19	-	TRBJ1-1	CATTKARGANTEAFF	TGTGCCACCACGAAAGCCCGGGGGGCGAACACTGAAGCTTTCTTT
-	TRBV15	TRBD1	TRBJ1-5	CATSPGGQEHSNQPQHF	TGTGCCACCAGCCCGGGCGGACAGGAACATAGCAATCAGCCCCAGCATTTT
-	TRBV5-1	TRBD1	TRBJ2-1	CASRTTGGPNEQFF	TGCGCCAGCAGAACCACAGGGGGGCCCAATGAGCAGTTCTTC
-	TRBV4-3	TRBD2	TRBJ2-1	CASSQERLAGGSVYNEQFF	TGCGCCAGCAGCCAAGAGCGGCTAGCGGGGGGCAGTGTATACAATGAGCAGTTCTTC
-	TRBV7-9	-	TRBJ1-1	CASSLERNTEAFF	TGTGCCAGCAGCTTAGAGAGGAACACTGAAGCTTTCTTT
-	TRBV5-1	-	TRBJ1-1	CASSLPPTENTEAFF	TGCGCCAGCAGCTTGCCCCCGACAGAGAACACTGAAGCTTTCTTT
-	TRBV7-6	-	TRBJ1-6	CASSLVPGSYNSPLHF	TGTGCCAGCAGCTTAGTCCCAGGGTCCTATAATTCACCCCTCCACTTT
-	TRBV2	-	TRBJ1-5	CASRRVGQPQHF	TGTGCCAGCAGGAGGGTCGGTCAGCCCCAGCATTTT
-	TRBV9	TRBD2	TRBJ2-3	CASSVAGGHTDTQYF	TGTGCCAGCAGCGTGGCGGGGGGTCACACAGATACGCAGTATTTT
few	TRBV28	-	TRBJ2-1	CASRPAGTGTGILGEQFF	TGTGCCAGCAGGCCCGCGGGAACTGGGACGGGGATTTTAGGTGAGCAGTTCTTC
-	TRBV11-2	-	TRBJ1-2	CASSQGRQNYGYTF	TGTGCCAGCAGCCAGGGGCGACAGAACTATGGCTACACCTTC
-	TRBV6-1	-	TRBJ2-2	CASSEPMRGPGELFF	TGTGCCAGCAGTGAACCCATGCGGGGTCCCGGGGAGCTGTTTTTT
-	TRBV9	TRBD2	TRBJ2-1	CASSQAGTSTHNEQFF	TGTGCCAGCAGCCAAGCCGGGACTAGCACACACAATGAGCAGTTCTTC
-	TRBV15	TRBD1	TRBJ2-4	CATSRELSGGHHLGAKNIQYF	TGTGCCACCAGCAGAGAACTTTCAGGGGGCCATCATTTGGGAGCCAAAAACATTCAGTACTTC
once	TRBV7-6	-	TRBJ2-5	CASSSEGQSLGTQYF	TGTGCCAGCAGCTCGGAAGGACAGTCTCTCGGGACCCAGTACTTC
-	TRBV3-1/TRBV3-2	TRBD2	TRBJ2-1	CASSQDKGTRNYNEQFF	TGTGCCAGCAGCCAAGATAAGGGGACTAGGAACTACAATGAGCAGTTCTTC
-	TRBV29-1	TRBD1	TRBJ2-7	CSVVLVRGLYEQYF	TGCAGCGTCGTCCTAGTCAGGGGGCTCTACGAGCAGTACTTC
-	TRBV4-3	TRBD1	TRBJ2-3	CASSQAQTGAGDTQYF	TGCGCCAGCAGCCAAGCGCAGACAGGGGCGGGAGATACGCAGTATTTT
-	TRBV29-1	-	TRBJ2-4	CSARGFVSHPFKNIQYF	TGCAGCGCCAGGGGCTTCGTATCCCACCCCTTCAAAAACATTCAGTACTTC
-	TRBV5-6	-	TRBJ2-7	CASSVKPGTRGSYEQYF	TGTGCCAGCAGCGTTAAACCAGGGACACGGGGCTCCTACGAGCAGTACTTC
-	TRBV9	TRBD2	TRBJ2-5	CASSKTWTSGGQETQYF	TGTGCCAGCAGCAAGACCTGGACTAGCGGGGGACAAGAGACCCAGTACTTC